This TCR beta chain was captured by sequencing in a study of blood T cell repertoires in COVID-19. The wider study: COVID-19 samples collected from the United States, Italy and Spain covered acute and convalescent phases. Sample material is recorded as cDNA or gDNA derived from T cells, B-cell-depleted T cells, or PBMCs.

Original analysis: It was from reference gene primer amplification that nucleated cell counts were estimated. Here immunoSEQ multiplex PCR was the method, and the copy in TCRdb shows in-frame clones only, minus some. The DNA was the basis for D and trimming; V, J and clone size are from that table. The table shows hundreds of thousands of clones, with 70% to 90% occurring only once. Germline assignment: CDR1 MNHEY and CDR2 SMNVEV (reference sequence). The CDR3 sequence is 12 residues long. With 8 bases removed from V and 6 bases from J, the gap between germline ends came to 13 bases. This clone was seen only a few times.

The chain couples TRBV27 to TRBJ1-2; D might be TRBD1 (5 bases). This receptor was obtained from a woman between 18 and 29 years old with acute or convalescent COVID-19. The sequencing sample was made of peripheral blood. CDR3 DNA sequence: TGTGCCAGCCGACGGGGGGAACATGGCTACACCTTC. As protein: CASRRGEHGYTF.